The clone carrying this T cell receptor beta chain was detected a few times. Its target is not known. Healthy bone marrow donors made up the cohort. These data originate in a study of cytomegalovirus exposure and HLA in healthy donors. Points from the study as a whole: Some TCR beta chains (roughly 160 of them) were listed as cytomegalovirus-associated.

Use of 60 Vbeta and 13 Jbeta primers characterized the PCR. The data were produced by immunoSEQ multiplex PCR, yet TCRdb's version contains in-frame clones alone and is incomplete. The sample has about 200,000 clones, approximately 12% seen once; the top ten hold more than 7%. V lost 2 bases and J lost 6, with 14 bases in between. Germline CDR1 reads MDHEN; CDR2 reads SYDVKM. The CDR3 covers 15 residues. This sequence was found in a man between 45 and 60 years old in good health and CMV-seropositive. The chain links TRBV28 to TRBJ1-5, with TRBD1 as a possible D gene (6 bases). Source material: PBMCs. In DNA form, the CDR3 reads TGTGCCAGCAGTTTAGCCGGCACAGGGAGTCAGCCCCAGCATTTT. Its protein product is CASSLAGTGSQPQHF.